This T cell receptor (beta chain) was sequenced in a study of cytomegalovirus exposure and HLA in healthy donors. Findings and caveats of the study: Most likely, a cluster of highly shared sequence variants arose as a sequencing artifact.

The PCR employed 60 Vbeta primers together with 13 Jbeta primers. Measured with immunoSEQ multiplex PCR; TCRdb has only the in-frame clones, and not every one. This table holds about 33,000 clones, 53% found once. Germline V gene lookup returns CDR1 SGHVS and CDR2 FQNEAQ. Trimming at V came to 4 bases and at J to 6 bases, leaving 4 bases not matched to a gene. The CDR3 contains 14 residues. Comment on this clone: The antigen is unknown.

The V and J genes are TRBV7-8 and TRBJ2-7, with 12 bases matching TRBD1. This sequence originates from a woman between 35 and 50 years old in good health and CMV-seropositive. The sample taken for sequencing was PBMCs. This CDR3 is CASSSRDRGLEQYF. The DNA for the CDR3 is TGTGCCAGCAGCTCCCGGGACAGGGGGCTCGAGCAGTACTTC.